These 22 T cell receptor beta chains share one sample of origin, sequenced in a study of T-cell reconstitution after alpha-beta-depleted transplantation in children. This sample's TCRbeta library carried unique molecular identifier barcodes. Using its own MiXCR run on the PCR reads, TCRdb lists one record per CDR3 protein. The table lists a few hundred thousand distinct CDR3 sequences, 10% to 15% of them singletons. This specimen consisted of PBMCs, obtained from the stem cell graft. Source of these receptors: a human donor who donated a stem cell graft to a child with Fanconi anemia.

This clonotype was picked up a small number of times. This rearrangement joins TRBV5-1 to TRBJ1-4; the D is unclear. V lost 0 bases and J lost 4, with 13 bases in between. The germline CDR1 and CDR2 sequences are SGHRS and YFSETQ. The CDR3 has 16 residues. CDR3 coding DNA: TGCGCCAGCAGCTTGGATGTCGAACCGATTAATGAAAAACTGTTTTTT. Residues: CASSLDVEPINEKLFF.

This clonotype came up a few times. This sequence joins TRBV5-1 and TRBJ1-2; no reliable D call. The V end was cut by 4 bases, the J end by 4 bases, with 14 bases between. Looked up from germline, CDR1 is SGHRS and CDR2 is YFSETQ. CDR3 length equals 14 residues. CDR3 nucleotides: TGCGCCAGCAGCCCAGATCCCCAAACCTATGGCTACACCTTC. Translating it yields CASSPDPQTYGYTF.

In this sample, this clonotype turned up a few times. The chain links TRBV2 to TRBJ2-7, with D unclear. The CDR3 loop spans 13 amino acids. Trimming cost V 5 bases and J 6 bases, with 14 bases left between them. Germline V gives CDR1 SNHLY, CDR2 FYNNEI. CDR3 coding DNA: TGTGCCAGCAGTAGCACGCTGGGTAGCGAGCAGTACGTC. Translated: CASSSTLGSEQYV.

This clonotype was found a few times. This chain links TRBV28 with TRBJ2-5; D ambiguous. The CDR3 is 12 residues long. The V gene lost 5 bases and the J gene lost 7 bases, with 11 bases spanning the gap. Looked up from germline, CDR1 is MDHEN and CDR2 is SYDVKM. CDR3 in DNA: TGTGCCAGCAGTCCTGGGGTGGTGACCCAGTACTTC. Translation gives CASSPGVVTQYF.

The chain carries TRBV20-1 and TRBJ1-4; no definite D call. The CDR3 has 13 amino acids. Germline-derived CDR1 and CDR2 are DFQATT and SNEGSKA (reference sequence). With 3 bases removed from V and 7 bases from J, the gap between germline ends came to 12 bases. As DNA, the CDR3 is TGCAGTGCTAGTTCCTCGGGGAGTGAAAAACTGTTTTTT. This gives the protein CSASSSGSEKLFF.

This clonotype was seen at least ten times. The chain uses TRBV2 and TRBJ2-1, with TRBD2 identical over 14 bases. Trimming took 4 bases from V and 5 from J; bases not matched to a gene: 4. Germline loops: CDR1 SNHLY, CDR2 FYNNEI. There are 16 residues in the CDR3. The chain's CDR3 is CASSGTSGGPHNEQFF. In DNA, the CDR3 is TGTGCCAGCAGTGGGACTAGCGGGGGGCCCCACAATGAGCAGTTCTTC.

Only a few counts were recorded for this clonotype. The CDR3 here is CASGRDMAGGLNEQFF. In DNA, the CDR3 is TGTGCCAGCGGGAGGGACATGGCGGGGGGGCTCAATGAGCAGTTCTTC. The V and J genes are TRBV2 and TRBJ2-1; 9 bases map to TRBD2. There are 16 residues in the CDR3. CDR1 is SNHLY and CDR2 is FYNNEI in the germline V gene. Trimming cost V 8 bases and J 6 bases; bases outside gene matches: 14. Looking up the rest from reference TRBV2 and TRBJ2-1 gives the full variable domain: EPEVTQTPSHQVTQMGQEVILRCVPISNHLYFYWYRQILGQKVEFLVSFYNNEISEKSEIFDDQFSVERPDGSNFTLKIRSTKLEDSAMYFCASGRDMAGGLNEQFFGPGTRLTVL.

The table lists this clonotype with many counts. The V gene is TRBV12-3 or TRBV12-4, the J gene TRBJ2-1; TRBD1 matches at 8 bases. The CDR3 totals 14 residues. V shed 6 bases and J 2 bases; nucleotides not matched to a gene: 3. CDR3 sequence: CASSRDRTYNEQFF. DNA of the CDR3: TGTGCCAGCAGCCGGGACAGGACCTACAATGAGCAGTTCTTC.

This clonotype has a count of ten or more. The J gene is TRBJ1-1, the V gene TRBV20-1, with D possibly TRBD1 on 5 matching bases. Trimming cost V 6 bases and J 1 base, with 9 bases left between them. This CDR3 spans 12 amino acids. Germline assignment: CDR1 DFQATT and CDR2 SNEGSKA (reference sequence). The CDR3 nucleotides read TGCAGTGCCGGACAAGAGAACACTGAAGCTTTCTTT. Translating gives CSAGQENTEAFF.

This clonotype was observed a handful of times. The V gene is TRBV30, the J gene TRBJ1-4; the D gene is possibly TRBD1 (5 bases). This CDR3 is built from 11 residues. The germline V gene has CDR1 GTSNPN and CDR2 SVGIG (reference sequence). V lost 4 bases to trimming and J lost 11 bases, with 11 bases between them. Written as DNA, the CDR3 is TGTGCCTGGACTGACCGGGGGAAACTGTTTTTT. Translation gives CAWTDRGKLFF.

This clonotype was detected ten times or more. CDR3 amino acids: CASSLAALGDGYTF. CDR3 in DNA: TGTGCCAGCAGCTTAGCGGCACTAGGGGATGGCTACACCTTC. This chain uses TRBV7-2 with TRBJ1-2; a weak D match, TRBD1 (5 bases). Germline lookup yields CDR1 SGHTA and CDR2 FQGNSA. Trimming stripped 0 bases from V and 6 bases from J, with 11 bases between. The CDR3 has 14 residues.

This chain joins TRBV2 and TRBJ2-5; 9 bases map to TRBD1. Trimming cost V 5 bases and J 7 bases; bases outside gene matches: 11. The CDR3 is made up of 15 amino acids. CDR1 and CDR2 from the germline V gene are SNHLY and FYNNEI. The CDR3 loop is CASSFGTGTIGTQYF. The CDR3 nucleotides are TGTGCCAGCAGTTTCGGGACAGGGACTATAGGGACCCAGTACTTC. Based on the CDR3 plus reference TRBV2 and TRBJ2-5, the full variable domain is EPEVTQTPSHQVTQMGQEVILRCVPISNHLYFYWYRQILGQKVEFLVSFYNNEISEKSEIFDDQFSVERPDGSNFTLKIRSTKLEDSAMYFCASSFGTGTIGTQYFGPGTRLLVL.

This sequence joins TRBV12-3 or TRBV12-4 and TRBJ1-3; D gene unclear. The V and J ends lost 3 bases and 0 bases respectively, with 3 bases between them. There are 13 residues in the CDR3. The CDR3 loop reads CASSFGSGNTIYF. In nucleotides, the CDR3 is TGTGCCAGCAGTTTCGGCTCTGGAAACACCATATATTTT.

This clonotype was recorded many times. This chain joins TRBV7-9 and TRBJ1-2; D perhaps matches TRBD1 (6 bases). The CDR3 runs 15 residues. CDR1 is SEHNR, CDR2 FQNEAQ, per germline (reference sequence). Trimming took 3 bases from V and 0 from J, leaving 11 bases between them. The CDR3 region is CASSLGDTANYGYTF. DNA of the CDR3: TGTGCCAGCAGCTTGGGGGACACAGCTAACTATGGCTACACCTTC.

This clonotype has just a few counts. The chain employs TRBV5-1 and TRBJ1-6; tentative D call: TRBD1 (6 bases). CDR1 is SGHRS and CDR2 is YFSETQ in the germline V gene. Trimming cost V 4 bases and J 7 bases, with 24 bases left between them. The CDR3 spans 18 residues. The CDR3 sequence is CASSAATTGQEGNSPLHF. The DNA for the CDR3 is TGCGCCAGCAGCGCCGCAACCACAGGGCAGGAGGGGAATTCACCCCTCCACTTT.

This clonotype has a count of ten or more. The J gene is TRBJ1-1, the V gene TRBV5-1, with 7 bases lining up with TRBD1. The CDR3 extends over 14 amino acids. CDR1 and CDR2 from the germline V gene are SGHRS and YFSETQ. Trimming took 2 bases from V and 4 from J; bases not matched to a gene: 5. CDR3 sequence reads: CASSLEGASTEAFF. In DNA, the CDR3 is TGCGCCAGCAGCTTAGAGGGGGCCAGCACTGAAGCTTTCTTT.

Ten or more counts support this clonotype. The chain joins TRBV2 to TRBJ2-1; 8 nucleotides agree with TRBD2. J was trimmed by 7 bases and V by 8 bases; bases with no gene match: 7. The CDR3 runs 13 residues. The germline gives CDR1 SNHLY, CDR2 FYNNEI. CDR3 coding DNA: TGTGCCAGCGTCGAGCAGCGGGGGAATGAGCAGTTCTTC. It yields the protein CASVEQRGNEQFF.

The V gene is TRBV9, the J gene TRBJ2-5, with 8 bases fitting TRBD2. The CDR3 covers 16 residues. Unmatched junction bases numbered 8, after V lost 3 bases and J lost 1 base. The germline CDR1 and CDR2 sequences are SGDLS and YYNGEE. CDR3 sequence: CASSGPGLGFQETQYF. CDR3 sequence (DNA): TGTGCCAGCAGCGGACCGGGACTAGGGTTCCAAGAGACCCAGTACTTC.

This clonotype was seen at least ten times. This chain links TRBV7-2 with TRBJ2-5; D is unresolved. This CDR3 spans 11 amino acids. V lost 2 bases, J lost 4 bases, and 2 bases lay in between. Per germline, CDR1 SGHTA and CDR2 FQGNSA. In nucleotides, the CDR3 is TGTGCCAGCAGCTTAATAGAGACCCAGTACTTC. It encodes CASSLIETQYF.

This clonotype was seen a handful of times. The chain is built from TRBV7-8 and TRBJ2-7; the D is unclear. With 1 base removed from V and 7 bases from J, the gap between germline ends came to 8 bases. The length of the CDR3 is 12 residues. Germline V gene lookup returns CDR1 SGHVS and CDR2 FQNEAQ. The CDR3 loop reads CASSLGRWEQYF. The CDR3, as DNA: TGTGCCAGCAGCTTAGGTCGTTGGGAGCAGTACTTC. The complete variable domain, with remaining parts taken from reference TRBV7-8 and TRBJ2-7, reads GAGVSQSPRYKVAKRGQDVALRCDPISGHVSLFWYQQALGQGPEFLTYFQNEAQLDKSGLPSDRFFAERPEGSVSTLKIQRTQQEDSAVYLCASSLGRWEQYFGPGTRLTVT.

This clonotype occurred a few times. This chain connects TRBV6-1 to TRBJ1-5, with 11 bases lining up with TRBD1. V shed 6 bases, J shed 7 bases, and the junction held 11 bases outside the gene matches. CDR1 is MNHNS and CDR2 is SASEGT in the germline V gene. The CDR3 loop spans 16 amino acids. The CDR3, as DNA: TGTGCCAGCAGAACGAGGACAGGGGGCGATCGGCAGCCCCAGCATTTT. It encodes CASRTRTGGDRQPQHF.

This chain links TRBV3-1 with TRBJ1-1; the D gene is possibly TRBD1 (6 bases). V was pared by 6 bases and J by 7 bases, with 21 bases between. This CDR3 region has 15 residues. CDR1 and CDR2 from the germline V gene are LGHDT and YNNKEL (reference sequence). The chain's CDR3 is CASRQTYRDRSEAFF. The CDR3 nucleotides read TGTGCCAGCAGACAAACTTACAGGGATCGAAGTGAAGCTTTCTTT.